The entry below describes one T cell receptor (beta chain). Assay: immunoSEQ multiplex PCR; the TCRdb copy retains only in-frame clones and omits some. The table lists 490,000 or so clones, approximately 86% of them singletons, with approximately 8% in the top ten. V was clipped by 7 bases and J by 5 bases, with 11 bases between them. The length of the CDR3 is 12 residues. Germline loops: CDR1 MNHEY, CDR2 SVGAGI. The study counted Cohort 3 donors as recovered given two negative PCRs, clearance, or symptom resolution. These data are taken from a study of blood T cell repertoires in COVID-19. Study information: Researchers got acute and convalescent COVID-19 samples from the United States, Italy and Spain. Sources were T cells, B-cell-depleted T cells, or PBMCs; the material itself was cDNA or gDNA.

This rearrangement joins TRBV6-5 to TRBJ2-5; a possible D gene is TRBD2 (5 bases). Material: PBMCs or T cells enriched from blood (not recorded which). This sequence was found in a woman aged 55-69 years who had recovered from COVID-19. CDR3 loop: CASISPGETQYF. Here the CDR3 DNA reads TGTGCCAGCATAAGTCCGGGGGAGACCCAGTACTTC.